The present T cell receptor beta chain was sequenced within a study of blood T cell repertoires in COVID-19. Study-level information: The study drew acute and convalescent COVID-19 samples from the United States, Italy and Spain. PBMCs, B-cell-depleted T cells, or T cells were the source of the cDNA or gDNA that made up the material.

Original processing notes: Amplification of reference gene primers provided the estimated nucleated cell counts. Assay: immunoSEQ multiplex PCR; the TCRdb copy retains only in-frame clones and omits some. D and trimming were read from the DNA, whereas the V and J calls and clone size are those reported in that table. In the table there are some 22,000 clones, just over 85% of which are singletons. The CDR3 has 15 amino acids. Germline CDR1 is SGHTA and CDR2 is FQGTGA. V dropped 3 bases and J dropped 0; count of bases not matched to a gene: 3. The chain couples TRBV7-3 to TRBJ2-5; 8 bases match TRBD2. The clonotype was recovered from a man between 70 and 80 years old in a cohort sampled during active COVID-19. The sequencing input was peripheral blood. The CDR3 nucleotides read TGTGCCAGCAGCTTTTCGGGAGGGTACCAAGAGACCCAGTACTTC. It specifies CASSFSGGYQETQYF. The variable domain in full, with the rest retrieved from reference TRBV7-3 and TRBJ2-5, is GAGVSQTPSNKVTEKGKYVELRCDPISGHTALYWYRQSLGQGPEFLIYFQGTGAADDSGLPNDRFFAVRPEGSVSTLKIQRTERGDSAVYLCASSFSGGYQETQYFGPGTRLLVL.